The rows below give T cell receptor beta chains drawn from one sample of a study of blood T cell repertoires in COVID-19. Only in-frame clones appear in the TCRdb table, and some are missing; sequencing was by immunoSEQ multiplex PCR. The sample carries 250,000 to 300,000 clones, about 80% recorded once. Specimen: PBMCs or T cells enriched from blood (not recorded which). These receptors all stem from a man in his thirties or forties with acute COVID-19. Each CDR3 is given without its conserved first and last residue. A D gene is named only where the DNA matches it firmly. Rows may omit the clone size; those that give it use once, few, many or a size class.

once	NA	TRBV19	TRBJ1-5	ASFGGWSNQPQH
NA	TRBD2	TRBV7-6	TRBJ2-1	ASSLSGVLNEQF
NA	TRBD2	TRBV18	TRBJ2-2	ASSPMLQRGTGELF
NA	NA	TRBV9	TRBJ1-3	ASSAPTGNTIY
many	TRBD1	TRBV5-8	TRBJ2-5	ASSSQGAGGETQY
NA	NA	TRBV7-6	TRBJ2-6	ASSLVGGTGANVLT
NA	TRBD1	TRBV18	TRBJ2-3	ASSEGQGPTDTQY
NA	NA	TRBV29-1	TRBJ1-1	STRMNTEAF
NA	TRBD1	TRBV6-5	TRBJ2-5	ASSYSGQGGKTQY
NA	NA	TRBV6-4	TRBJ2-1	ASREQVSLGEQF
NA	TRBD1	TRBV5-1	TRBJ2-2	ASSLDRSTGELF
NA	TRBD2	TRBV5-1	TRBJ2-2	ASSYLTGGLTGELF
NA	TRBD1	TRBV2	TRBJ1-1	ASHPGTGETFTEAF
NA	TRBD1	TRBV24-1	TRBJ1-4	ATSDPILGQGKNEKLF
few	TRBD1	TRBV12-3/TRBV12-4	TRBJ2-1	ASRDRLLYEQF
NA	TRBD2	TRBV5-3	TRBJ2-2	ARSLGPGLAENTGELF
NA	NA	TRBV2	TRBJ1-2	ASSASLAANYGYT
NA	TRBD1	TRBV27	TRBJ2-4	ASSRGTGGTNIQY
few	NA	TRBV6-5	TRBJ1-2	ASRWPEPNYGYT
once	NA	TRBV6-5	TRBJ1-1	ASSYAGAGNTEAF
NA	NA	TRBV3-1/TRBV3-2	TRBJ1-1	ASSQSIDFRTEAF
NA	NA	TRBV6-5	TRBJ1-6	ASTPNLYYNSPLH
NA	TRBD1	TRBV10-2	TRBJ1-4	ASSETGGGEKLF
NA	NA	TRBV11-3	TRBJ1-1	ASSPLVYTEAF
NA	NA	TRBV7-3	TRBJ2-3	ASSLIAAGGPTDTQY
NA	TRBD1	TRBV19	TRBJ1-3	ASSMTGANTIY
NA	TRBD1	TRBV5-1	TRBJ1-1	ASSFTPRDRENTEAF